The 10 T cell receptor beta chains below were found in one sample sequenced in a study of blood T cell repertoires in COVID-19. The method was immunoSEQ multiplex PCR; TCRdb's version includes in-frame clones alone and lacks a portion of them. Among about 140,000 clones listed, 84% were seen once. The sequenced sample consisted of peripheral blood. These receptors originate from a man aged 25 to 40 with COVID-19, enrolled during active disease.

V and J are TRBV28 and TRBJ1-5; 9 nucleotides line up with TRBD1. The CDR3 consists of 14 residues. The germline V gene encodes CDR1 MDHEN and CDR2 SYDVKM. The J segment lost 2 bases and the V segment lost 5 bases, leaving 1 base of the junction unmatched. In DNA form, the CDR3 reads TGTGCCAGCAGTACAGGGGGCGGCAATCAGCCCCAGCATTTT. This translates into CASSTGGGNQPQHF.

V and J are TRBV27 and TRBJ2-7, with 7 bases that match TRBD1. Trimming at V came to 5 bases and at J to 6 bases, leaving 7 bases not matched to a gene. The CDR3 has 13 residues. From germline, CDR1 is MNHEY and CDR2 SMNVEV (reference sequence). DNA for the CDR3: TGTGCCAGCAGTCCCCACCCAGGGGGCGAGCAGTACTTC. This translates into CASSPHPGGEQYF.

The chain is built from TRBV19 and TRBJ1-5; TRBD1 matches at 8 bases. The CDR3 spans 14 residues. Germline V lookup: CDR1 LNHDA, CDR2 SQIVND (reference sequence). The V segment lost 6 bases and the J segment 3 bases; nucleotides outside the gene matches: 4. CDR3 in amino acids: CASRWDRSNQPQHF. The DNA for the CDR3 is TGTGCCAGTAGATGGGACAGGTCCAATCAGCCCCAGCATTTT.

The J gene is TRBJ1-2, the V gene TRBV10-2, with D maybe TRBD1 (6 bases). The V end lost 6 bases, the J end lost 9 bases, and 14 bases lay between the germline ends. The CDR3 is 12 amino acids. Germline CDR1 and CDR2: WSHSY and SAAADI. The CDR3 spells CASRGDTGRYTF. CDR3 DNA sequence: TGCGCCAGCAGGGGGGACACAGGCCGCTACACCTTC.

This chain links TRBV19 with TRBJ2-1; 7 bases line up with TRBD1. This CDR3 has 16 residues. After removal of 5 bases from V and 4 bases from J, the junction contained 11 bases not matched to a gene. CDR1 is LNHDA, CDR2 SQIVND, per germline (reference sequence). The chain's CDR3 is CASSARTGNNYNEQFF. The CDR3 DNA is TGTGCCAGTAGTGCACGGACAGGTAACAATTACAATGAGCAGTTCTTC. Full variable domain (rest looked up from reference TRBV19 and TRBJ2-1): DGGITQSPKYLFRKEGQNVTLSCEQNLNHDAMYWYRQDPGQGLRLIYYSQIVNDFQKGDIAEGYSVSREKKESFPLTVTSAQKNPTAFYLCASSARTGNNYNEQFFGPGTRLTVL.

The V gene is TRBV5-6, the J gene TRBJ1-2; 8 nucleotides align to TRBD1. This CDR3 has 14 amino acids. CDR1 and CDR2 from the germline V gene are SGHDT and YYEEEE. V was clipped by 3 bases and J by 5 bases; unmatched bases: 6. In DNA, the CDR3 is TGTGCCAGCAGCTATAAACAGGGGGAGTATGGCTACACCTTC. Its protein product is CASSYKQGEYGYTF.

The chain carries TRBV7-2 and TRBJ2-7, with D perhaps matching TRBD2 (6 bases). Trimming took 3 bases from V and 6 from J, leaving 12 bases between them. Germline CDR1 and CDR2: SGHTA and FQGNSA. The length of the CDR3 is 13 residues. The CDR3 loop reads CASSFAGNREQYF. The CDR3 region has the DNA TGTGCCAGCAGCTTTGCGGGGAATCGCGAGCAGTACTTC.

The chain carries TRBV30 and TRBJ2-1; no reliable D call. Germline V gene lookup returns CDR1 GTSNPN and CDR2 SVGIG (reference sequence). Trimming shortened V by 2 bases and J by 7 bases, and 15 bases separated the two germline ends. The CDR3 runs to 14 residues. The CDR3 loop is CAWSRFGVGNEQFF. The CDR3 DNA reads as TGTGCCTGGAGTAGATTCGGAGTTGGGAATGAGCAGTTCTTC.

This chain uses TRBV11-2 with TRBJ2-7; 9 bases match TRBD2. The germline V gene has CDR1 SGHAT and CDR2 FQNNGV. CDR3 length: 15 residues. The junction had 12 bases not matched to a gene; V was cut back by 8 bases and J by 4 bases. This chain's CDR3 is CASRLRLAGTYEQYF. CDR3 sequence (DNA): TGTGCCAGCCGCCTCCGGCTAGCGGGAACGTACGAGCAGTACTTC.

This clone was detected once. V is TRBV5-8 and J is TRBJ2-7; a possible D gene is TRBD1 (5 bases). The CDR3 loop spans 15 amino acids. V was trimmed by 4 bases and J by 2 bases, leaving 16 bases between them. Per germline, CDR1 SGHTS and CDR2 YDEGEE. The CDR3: CASSRDIQDTYEQYF. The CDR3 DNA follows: TGTGCCAGCAGCCGAGACATACAGGACACCTACGAGCAGTACTTC.